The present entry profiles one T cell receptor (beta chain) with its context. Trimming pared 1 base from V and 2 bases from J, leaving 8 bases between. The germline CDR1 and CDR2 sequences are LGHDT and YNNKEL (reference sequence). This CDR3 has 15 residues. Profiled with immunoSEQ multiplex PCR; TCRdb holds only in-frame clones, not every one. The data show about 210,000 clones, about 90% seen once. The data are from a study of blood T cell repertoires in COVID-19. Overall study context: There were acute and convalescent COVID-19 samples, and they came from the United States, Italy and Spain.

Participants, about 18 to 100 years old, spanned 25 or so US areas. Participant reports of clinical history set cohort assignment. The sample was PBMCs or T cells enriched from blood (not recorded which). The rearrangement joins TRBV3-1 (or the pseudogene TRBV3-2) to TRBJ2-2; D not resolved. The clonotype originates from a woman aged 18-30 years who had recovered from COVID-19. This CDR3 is CASSQAQRNTGELFF. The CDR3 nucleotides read TGTGCCAGCAGCCAAGCTCAGCGAAACACCGGGGAGCTGTTTTTT.